These T cell receptor beta chains were read from a single sample in a study of cytomegalovirus exposure and HLA in healthy donors. Clones were read by immunoSEQ multiplex PCR, and TCRdb kept only the in-frame ones, dropping some. The top ten clones hold roughly 8% of a sample with 150,000 to 200,000 clones, around 80% of them seen once. Sequenced sample: PBMCs. The source of these receptors is a woman in her thirties or forties in good health and CMV-seropositive. The CDR3 runs from the conserved cysteine through the conserved F or W.

J gene: TRBJ2-6; V gene: TRBV7-2; CDR3 protein: CASSLVSLSSSGANVLTF
J gene: TRBJ1-1; V gene: TRBV25-1; CDR3 protein: CASTRGDREAFF
J gene: TRBJ2-7; V gene: TRBV7-2; CDR3 protein: CASSSSSGGAYEQYF
J gene: TRBJ2-7; V gene: TRBV7-2; CDR3 protein: CASSLNGFSGNYEQYF
J gene: TRBJ2-1; V gene: TRBV6-1; CDR3 protein: CASGAAGNPYNEQFF
J gene: TRBJ2-1; V gene: TRBV7-2; CDR3 protein: CASTMVGVNEQFF
J gene: TRBJ2-1; V gene: TRBV4-1; CDR3 protein: CASSQGLSGRAADEQFF
J gene: TRBJ1-6; V gene: TRBV27; CDR3 protein: CASRPHDSTNSPLHF
J gene: TRBJ1-3; V gene: TRBV5-1; CDR3 protein: CASSFTLRSSGNTIYF
J gene: TRBJ2-2; V gene: TRBV11-3; CDR3 protein: CASSLGRDTGELFF
J gene: TRBJ1-1; V gene: TRBV25-1; CDR3 protein: CASSGDRGPGTEAFF
J gene: TRBJ2-2; V gene: TRBV6-1; CDR3 protein: CASSRDSRAGELFF
J gene: TRBJ2-2; V gene: TRBV18; CDR3 protein: CASSDSGSTSGNTGELFF
J gene: TRBJ2-1; V gene: TRBV6-5; CDR3 protein: CASSYLRAGVQNEQFF
J gene: TRBJ2-7; V gene: TRBV4-3; CDR3 protein: CASSQGTGPPYEQYF